This TCR beta chain was recovered during a study of blood T cell repertoires in COVID-19. Study details: COVID-19 samples from acute and convalescent phases originated in the United States, Italy and Spain. PBMCs, B-cell-depleted T cells, or T cells provided the cDNA or gDNA that made up the material.

Authors' processing steps: The assay estimated nucleated cells by amplifying reference gene primers. The table came from immunoSEQ multiplex PCR; TCRdb's copy has only in-frame clones and leaves some out. V, J and clone size derive from that table, while D and trimming were established from the DNA sequence. The sample has about 57,000 clones; approximately 85% are singletons. Losses at the gene ends were 1 base for V and 5 bases for J; bases not matched to a gene: 2. The CDR3 extends over 15 amino acids. Germline V gives CDR1 LNHDA, CDR2 SQIVND (reference sequence). This clone was picked up one time.

This receptor was taken from a human donor in a cohort sampled during active COVID-19. The sequenced material came from peripheral blood. The rearrangement links TRBV19 to TRBJ2-3; 11 bases map to TRBD2. The CDR3 spells CASSIGLAGGDTQYF. The CDR3 bases are TGTGCCAGTAGTATAGGCCTAGCGGGAGGAGATACGCAGTATTTT. The full variable domain, completed using reference TRBV19 and TRBJ2-3, is DGGITQSPKYLFRKEGQNVTLSCEQNLNHDAMYWYRQDPGQGLRLIYYSQIVNDFQKGDIAEGYSVSREKKESFPLTVTSAQKNPTAFYLCASSIGLAGGDTQYFGPGTRLTVL.